The 27 T cell receptor beta chains reported below all come from one sample, sequenced in a study of shared clonotypes between healthy human individuals. Sequencing was performed with immunoSEQ multiplex PCR; in TCRdb, only in-frame clones are kept and a portion is missing. The table records 950,000 to 1,300,000 clones, more than 60% of them present only once. The sample comprised memory CD4+ T cells sorted from blood. As for subset: CD45RA-negative fraction. Receptors were obtained from a man aged 18 to 35 in good health.

CDR3: CAISEVGGNTIYF. For the CDR3, the DNA is TGTGCCATCAGTGAGGTGGGGGGAAACACCATATATTTT. J is TRBJ1-3 and V is TRBV10-3; D not resolved. The CDR3 extends over 13 amino acids. The V and J ends lost 2 bases and 4 bases respectively, with 6 bases between them. Germline values: CDR1 ENHRY, CDR2 SYGVKD.

V is TRBV5-4 and J is TRBJ1-2; 10 nucleotides line up with TRBD1. The CDR3 is 15 amino acids. Per the germline V gene, CDR1 is SGHNT and CDR2 is YYREEE (reference sequence). The V segment lost 2 bases and the J segment 4 bases; nucleotides outside the gene matches: 5. CDR3 sequence: CASSFRTGGIYGYTF. DNA for the CDR3: TGTGCCAGCAGCTTCAGGACAGGGGGAATCTATGGCTACACCTTC.

V usage is TRBV4-1 and J usage is TRBJ1-2, with no clear D. The CDR3 spans 16 residues. Trimming removed 6 bases at V and 4 bases at J, with 21 bases between. Germline CDR1 MGHRA, CDR2 YSYEKL. CDR3 residues: CASRPNQWEGGYGYTF. The CDR3 DNA follows: TGCGCCAGCAGGCCTAACCAGTGGGAGGGAGGCTATGGCTACACCTTC.

CDR3 sequence reads: CASSGSWGSTEAFF. In nucleotides, the CDR3 is TGTGCCAGCTCAGGGTCGTGGGGGAGCACTGAAGCTTTCTTT. The V call is TRBV18, the J call TRBJ1-1, with D maybe TRBD1 (5 bases). Trimming took 5 bases from V and 4 from J, leaving 14 bases between them. Germline lookup yields CDR1 KGHSH and CDR2 LQKENI. The CDR3 length is 14 residues. The full variable domain, in which reference TRBV18 and TRBJ1-1 provide the parts outside the CDR3, is NAGVMQNPRHLVRRRGQEARLRCSPMKGHSHVYWYRQLPEEGLKFMVYLQKENIIDESGMPKERFSAEFPKEGPSILRIQQVVRGDSAAYFCASSGSWGSTEAFFGQGTRLTVV.

To note about this clone: A far larger clone is a single base away, which makes a read error likely. V is TRBV19 and J is TRBJ1-2; TRBD1 matches at 8 bases. This CDR3 has 14 residues. Germline V gene lookup returns CDR1 LNHDA and CDR2 SQIVND (reference sequence). The CDR3 nucleotides read TGTACCAGTAGCACCGACAGGGGAGGTGGTGGCTACACCTTC. Translating it yields CTSSTDRGGGGYTF.

The chain recombines TRBV11-2 with TRBJ2-5; D gene uncertain. The CDR3 has 16 amino acids. Trimming left V 1 base short and J 1 base short, with 13 bases between. Germline-derived CDR1 and CDR2 are SGHAT and FQNNGV. CDR3 residues: CASSLVPGTTQETQYF. The CDR3 bases are TGTGCCAGCAGCTTAGTCCCAGGAACCACCCAAGAGACCCAGTACTTC. Based on the CDR3 plus reference TRBV11-2 and TRBJ2-5, the full variable domain is EAGVAQSPRYKIIEKRQSVAFWCNPISGHATLYWYQQILGQGPKLLIQFQNNGVVDDSQLPKDRFSAERLKGVDSTLKIQPAKLEDSAVYLCASSLVPGTTQETQYFGPGTRLLVL.

Only a few counts were recorded for this clone. The CDR3 DNA is TGCAGCGTTGAACGGTCTAACTATGGCTACACCTTC. Residues: CSVERSNYGYTF. This chain uses TRBV29-1 with TRBJ1-2; D gene unclear. This CDR3 is built from 12 residues. Looked up from germline, CDR1 is SQVTM and CDR2 is ANQGSEA. Trimming left V 2 bases short and J 0 bases short, with 4 bases between.

The V and J genes are TRBV18 and TRBJ2-3; TRBD2 agrees at 8 bases. Per the germline V gene, CDR1 is KGHSH and CDR2 is LQKENI. J was trimmed by 7 bases and V by 6 bases; bases with no gene match: 18. This CDR3 spans 17 amino acids. CDR3 DNA: TGTGCCAGCTCCCCTCTCAGACCGGCGGGAGGAGTAAATACGCAGTATTTT. Translation: CASSPLRPAGGVNTQYF.

This chain connects TRBV5-1 to TRBJ2-7; 7 nucleotides match TRBD2. Germline CDR1 and CDR2: SGHRS and YFSETQ. The CDR3 is made up of 15 amino acids. V gave up 0 bases and J gave up 2 bases; unmatched junction bases: 5. Written as DNA, the CDR3 is TGCGCCAGCAGCTTGGTGGCTAGCGGAGCCTACGAGCAGTACTTC. As protein: CASSLVASGAYEQYF.

For this clone: One base away lies a much larger clone, so this may be a sequencing read error. Other DNA sequences in this specimen translate into the identical CDR3. This chain links TRBV7-6 with TRBJ1-1, with D perhaps matching TRBD1 (5 bases). Germline V gene lookup returns CDR1 SGHVS and CDR2 FNYEAQ. V dropped 5 bases and J dropped 1 base, with 8 bases sitting between them. The CDR3 is 13 residues long. The CDR3 reads CASSRTGNTEAFF. Written as DNA, the CDR3 is TGTGCCAGCAGCCGTACAGGGAACACTGAAGCTTTCTTT.

Of note for this clone: At one end, the junction sequence differs from germline, possibly due to a read error. The chain carries TRBV7-9 and TRBJ2-7; TRBD2 matches at 10 bases. Germline assignment: CDR1 SEHNR and CDR2 FQNEAQ (reference sequence). This CDR3 is built from 14 residues. CDR3 region: CASSLAGAAYEQYF. As DNA, the CDR3 is TGTGCCAGCAGCCTAGCGGGGGCAGCCTACGAGCAGTACTTC.

Points on this clone: The DNA is left out, because the CDR3 cannot be placed on it with certainty; the CDR3 is given as TCRdb lists it. The chain employs TRBV21-1 and TRBJ1-1; the table assigns TRBD1, which was not confirmed against the DNA. TRBV21-1 is annotated as a pseudogene. The CDR3 is 15 amino acids long, termini counted. This CDR3 reads CASSKGWALGTEAFF.

V is TRBV7-9 and J is TRBJ2-3, with D unresolved. The CDR3 runs 15 residues. V lost 5 bases to trimming and J lost 3 bases, with 15 bases between them. From germline, CDR1 is SEHNR and CDR2 FQNEAQ (reference sequence). This CDR3 is CASSVQGQATDTQYF. The CDR3 nucleotides read TGTGCCAGCAGCGTGCAAGGGCAGGCGACAGATACGCAGTATTTT.

The V and J genes are TRBV12-5 and TRBJ1-6; 7 nucleotides line up with TRBD1. V was pared by 5 bases and J by 3 bases, with 4 bases of the junction left unmatched. Germline lookup yields CDR1 LGHNT and CDR2 FRNRAP. The CDR3 runs 15 residues. The CDR3 is CASGPGQVYNSPLHF. Written as DNA, the CDR3 is TGTGCTAGTGGTCCCGGACAGGTCTATAATTCACCCCTCCACTTT.

This chain joins TRBV5-1 and TRBJ2-3, with D uncertain. Germline CDR1 SGHRS, CDR2 YFSETQ. V gave up 0 bases and J gave up 4 bases, with 9 bases separating them. The length of the CDR3 is 14 residues. CDR3 residues: CASSLATQADTQYF. In DNA, the CDR3 is TGCGCCAGCAGCTTGGCCACTCAGGCAGATACGCAGTATTTT.

This clone appeared a single time. The CDR3 sequence: CASSVAIGTSAGTQYF. The CDR3 DNA is TGTGCCAGCAGCGTAGCTATTGGGACTAGCGCCGGTACGCAGTATTTT. The chain carries TRBV9 and TRBJ2-3; 10 bases agree with TRBD2. CDR1 and CDR2 from the germline V gene are SGDLS and YYNGEE. V trimming: 0 bases; J trimming: 8 bases; junction bases outside the gene matches: 9. The CDR3 is made up of 16 amino acids.

There are a few counts of this clone. V is TRBV9 and J is TRBJ1-4; the match to TRBD1 covers 7 bases. The germline gives CDR1 SGDLS, CDR2 YYNGEE. The CDR3 loop spans 15 amino acids. Germline trimming cut 4 bases from V and 2 bases from J; bases unmatched to any gene: 5. The CDR3, as DNA: TGTGCCAGCAGCACCTCGGGACAGACTAATGAAAAACTGTTTTTT. Protein product: CASSTSGQTNEKLFF.

The chain joins TRBV14 to TRBJ2-6, with D possibly matching TRBD2 (6 bases). Between the trimmed V and J ends, which lost 7 bases and 0 bases, there was a span of 10 bases. This CDR3 has 15 residues. Germline V gene data show CDR1 as SGHDN and CDR2 as FVKESK. The CDR3 DNA reads as TGTGCCAGCAAACCAGCGGGCTCTGGGGCCAACGTCCTGACTTTC. This codes for CASKPAGSGANVLTF. Full variable domain (rest looked up from reference TRBV14 and TRBJ2-6): EAGVTQFPSHSVIEKGQTVTLRCDPISGHDNLYWYRRVMGKEIKFLLHFVKESKQDESGMPNNRFLAERTGGTYSTLKVQPAELEDSGVYFCASKPAGSGANVLTFGAGSRLTVL.

J is TRBJ2-3 and V is TRBV5-1; 7 bases are shared with TRBD2. The germline V gene encodes CDR1 SGHRS and CDR2 YFSETQ. Trimming took 2 bases from V and 0 from J; bases not matched to a gene: 6. This CDR3 comprises 16 residues. CDR3 bases: TGCGCCAGCAGCTTTGGCGGGGGACCAAGCACAGATACGCAGTATTTT. Amino acids: CASSFGGGPSTDTQYF.

This sequence joins TRBV11-2 and TRBJ1-1, with unresolved D. This CDR3 region has 14 residues. Germline assignment: CDR1 SGHAT and CDR2 FQNNGV. V lost 1 base and J 1 base, leaving 7 bases between the germline ends. CDR3 amino acids: CASSLGVENTEAFF. The CDR3 region has the DNA TGTGCCAGCAGCTTAGGGGTCGAGAACACTGAAGCTTTCTTT.

The chain recombines TRBV11-2 with TRBJ1-2; D may be TRBD1 (5 bases). V was cut by 4 bases and J by 4 bases, with 10 bases left in between. This CDR3 is 13 amino acids long. Germline-derived CDR1 and CDR2 are SGHAT and FQNNGV. The CDR3 DNA reads as TGTGCCAGCAGCTCGAACGGGGGCTATGGCTACACCTTC. Its protein product is CASSSNGGYGYTF. Filled out from reference TRBV11-2 and TRBJ1-2, the complete variable domain reads EAGVAQSPRYKIIEKRQSVAFWCNPISGHATLYWYQQILGQGPKLLIQFQNNGVVDDSQLPKDRFSAERLKGVDSTLKIQPAKLEDSAVYLCASSSNGGYGYTFGSGTRLTVV.

This chain joins TRBV21-1 and TRBJ2-7; TRBD2 is the table's D call and was not checked against the DNA. TRBV21-1 is given as a pseudogene. The CDR3 spans 16 residues. The CDR3 DNA follows: TGTGCCAGCAGTTCAAAGGGCGGGGGACCCAGGTACGAGCAGTACTTC. Translation: CASSSKGGGPRYEQYF.

The rearrangement uses TRBV7-9 and TRBJ1-2; a weak D match, TRBD1 (6 bases). Germline CDR1 SEHNR, CDR2 FQNEAQ (reference sequence). The CDR3 is made up of 15 amino acids. V lost 7 bases, J lost 5 bases, and 20 bases lay in between. The CDR3 reads CASIPSGGQGYGYTF. The CDR3 bases are TGTGCCAGCATCCCCTCGGGGGGACAAGGATATGGCTACACCTTC.

The V and J genes are TRBV4-3 and TRBJ2-7, with D possibly matching TRBD2 (5 bases). V was trimmed by 1 base and J by 1 base, leaving 11 bases between them. CDR1 LGHNA and CDR2 YSLEER come from the germline V gene. This CDR3 spans 15 amino acids. CDR3 amino acids: CASSQAASKSYEQYF. CDR3 in DNA: TGCGCCAGCAGCCAAGCCGCTAGCAAGTCCTACGAGCAGTACTTC.

This chain connects TRBV2 to TRBJ2-1; 7 bases align to TRBD2. The CDR3 totals 14 residues. From germline, CDR1 is SNHLY and CDR2 FYNNEI. The V gene end was trimmed by 7 bases and the J gene end by 0 bases; junction bases not matched to a gene: 3. The CDR3 reads CASTRERSYNEQFF. For the CDR3, the DNA is TGTGCCAGCACGCGGGAGCGCTCCTACAATGAGCAGTTCTTC.

The rearrangement links TRBV11-2 to TRBJ2-7, with D unclear. V shed 1 base and J shed 6 bases, with 7 bases lying between them. CDR3 length equals 12 residues. Germline CDR1 reads SGHAT; CDR2 reads FQNNGV. CDR3 sequence: CASSLGPGEQYF. The CDR3 nucleotides are TGTGCCAGCAGCTTAGGGCCAGGCGAGCAGTACTTC.

This chain joins TRBV7-2 and TRBJ2-1; D is undetermined. Germline loops: CDR1 SGHTA, CDR2 FQGNSA. V gave up 5 bases and J gave up 0 bases, with 11 bases separating them. CDR3 length: 15 residues. This CDR3 is CASSLIPSSYNEQFF. CDR3 bases: TGTGCCAGCAGCCTAATCCCGAGCTCCTACAATGAGCAGTTCTTC.